The entry below gives a single TCR beta chain sequence along with its context. Its antigen is currently unknown. The sample is drawn from a study of cytomegalovirus exposure and HLA in healthy donors. Study context: Sequencing of about 179 million T cells in an earlier analysis found under 120 million unique TCR beta sequences.

Amplification used 60 Vbeta primers and 13 Jbeta primers. The repertoire was sequenced with immunoSEQ multiplex PCR; TCRdb's copy has only in-frame clones and lacks some. Of 100,000 to 150,000 clones listed, around 82% are singletons. General observations from the study: According to the study, about 180 TCR beta chains were cytomegalovirus-associated.

Sequenced material: PBMCs. This TCR was recovered from a woman aged 40 to 55 in good health and CMV-seropositive.

CDR3 in amino acids: CASSQGHSIYYNEQFF. The CDR3 region has the DNA TGTGCCAGCAGCCAAGGACATTCGATATACTACAATGAGCAGTTCTTC. The chain joins TRBV28 to TRBJ2-1, with a possible D match to TRBD1 (5 bases). V was shortened by 6 bases and J by 3 bases, with 18 bases between the two germline ends. The CDR3 loop spans 16 amino acids. Germline V CDR1 and CDR2: MDHEN, SYDVKM.